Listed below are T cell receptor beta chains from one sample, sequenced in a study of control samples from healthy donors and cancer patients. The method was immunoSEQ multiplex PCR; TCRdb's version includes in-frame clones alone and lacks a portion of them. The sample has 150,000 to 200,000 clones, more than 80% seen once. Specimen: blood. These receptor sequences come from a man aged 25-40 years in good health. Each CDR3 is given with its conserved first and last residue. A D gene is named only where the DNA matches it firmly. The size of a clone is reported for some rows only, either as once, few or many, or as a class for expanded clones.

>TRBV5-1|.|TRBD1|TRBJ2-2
CASSSDRGLYTGELFF
TGCGCCAGCAGCTCGGACAGGGGGCTGTACACCGGGGAGCTGTTTTTT
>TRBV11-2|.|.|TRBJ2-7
CASSFNYEQYF
TGTGCCAGCAGCTTTAACTACGAGCAGTACTTC
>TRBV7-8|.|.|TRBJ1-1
CASSRGRGENTEAFF
TGTGCCAGCAGCAGAGGGCGGGGGGAGAACACTGAAGCTTTCTTT
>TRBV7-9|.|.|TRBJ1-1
CASTWGSAMNTEAFF
TGTGCCAGCACCTGGGGCAGCGCCATGAACACTGAAGCTTTCTTT
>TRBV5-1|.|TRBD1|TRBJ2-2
CASSSSGTGGHGELFF
TGCGCCAGCAGCTCTTCCGGGACAGGGGGCCACGGGGAGCTGTTTTTT
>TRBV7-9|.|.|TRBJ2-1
CASSSSKGLAAFF
TGTGCCAGCAGCTCGTCCAAGGGGCTCGCGGCGTTCTTC
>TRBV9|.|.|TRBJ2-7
CASSVSDVGNEQYF
TGTGCCAGCAGCGTTTCAGACGTGGGGAACGAGCAGTACTTC
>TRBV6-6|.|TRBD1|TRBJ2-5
CASSYVRGQGEETQYF
TGTGCCAGCAGTTACGTACGGGGACAGGGTGAAGAGACCCAGTACTTC
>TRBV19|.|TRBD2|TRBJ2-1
CASSASGRRSSHNEQFF
TGTGCCAGTAGCGCTAGCGGGAGGCGGTCTTCCCACAATGAGCAGTTCTTC
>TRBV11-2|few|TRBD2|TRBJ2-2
CASSLAYSGRSGELFF
TGTGCCAGCAGCTTAGCATATAGCGGGAGGTCCGGGGAGCTGTTTTTT
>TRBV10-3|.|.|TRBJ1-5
CAIRGDNSNQPQHF
TGTGCCATCAGAGGGGATAATAGCAATCAGCCCCAGCATTTT
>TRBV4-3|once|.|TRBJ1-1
CASSQSQGSTEAFF
TGCGCCAGCAGCCAATCCCAGGGGTCGACTGAAGCTTTCTTT
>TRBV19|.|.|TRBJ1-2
CASSIEGTYGYTF
TGTGCCAGTAGTATAGAGGGGACCTATGGCTACACCTTC
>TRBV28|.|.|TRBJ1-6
CASSFRRAVNNSPLHF
TGTGCCAGCAGTTTCCGAAGGGCAGTCAATAATTCACCCCTCCACTTT
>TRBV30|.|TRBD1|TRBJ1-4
CAPGRQGRNEKLFF
TGTGCCCCGGGCCGACAGGGCCGTAATGAAAAACTGTTTTTT
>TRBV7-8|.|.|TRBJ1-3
CASSPSGNTIYF
TGTGCCAGCAGCCCCTCTGGAAACACCATATATTTT
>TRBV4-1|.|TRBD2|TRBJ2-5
CASSPATSGGEETQYF
TGCGCCAGCAGCCCTGCCACTAGCGGGGGGGAAGAGACCCAGTACTTC
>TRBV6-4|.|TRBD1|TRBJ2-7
CASPGQYYEQYF
TGTGCCAGCCCGGGACAGTACTACGAGCAGTACTTC
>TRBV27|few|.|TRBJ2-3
CASRSRLATDTQYF
TGTGCCAGCAGGTCTCGGTTGGCCACAGATACGCAGTATTTT
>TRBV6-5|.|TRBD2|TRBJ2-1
CASSYRPLRGGNEQFF
TGTGCCAGCAGTTACCGACCCCTACGGGGGGGCAATGAGCAGTTCTTC
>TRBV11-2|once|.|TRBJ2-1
CASSFFGGGQFF
TGTGCCAGCAGCTTCTTCGGGGGAGGGCAGTTCTTC
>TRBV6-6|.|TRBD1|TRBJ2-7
CASRGTGGSYEQYF
TGTGCCAGCAGAGGGACAGGGGGCTCCTACGAGCAGTACTTC
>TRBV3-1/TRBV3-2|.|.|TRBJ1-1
CASSQRVDTEAFF
TGTGCCAGCAGCCAAAGGGTAGACACTGAAGCTTTCTTT
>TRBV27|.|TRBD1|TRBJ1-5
CASRRQGFNQPQHF
TGTGCCAGCAGACGACAGGGTTTCAATCAGCCCCAGCATTTT
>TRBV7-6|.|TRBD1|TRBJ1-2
CASSSGPGTGQGYTF
TGTGCCAGCAGCTCCGGTCCGGGGACAGGGCAAGGCTACACCTTC
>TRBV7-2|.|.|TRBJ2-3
CASSLGPQRGGDTQYF
TGTGCCAGCAGCTTAGGTCCGCAACGAGGGGGAGATACGCAGTATTTT
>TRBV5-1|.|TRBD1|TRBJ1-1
CASSPRTGEGTEAFF
TGCGCCAGCAGCCCAAGGACAGGGGAGGGCACTGAAGCTTTCTTT
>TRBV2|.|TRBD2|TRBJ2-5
CASSPGTSSESQYF
TGTGCCAGCAGTCCCGGGACTAGCTCGGAGTCCCAGTACTTC
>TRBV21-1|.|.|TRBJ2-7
CASSNRTGLSYEQYF
TGTGCCAGCAGCAACAGGACAGGACTTTCCTACGAGCAGTACTTC
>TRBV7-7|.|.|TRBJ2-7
CASSLGEVSEQYF
TGTGCCAGCAGCTTAGGGGAAGTGAGCGAGCAGTACTTC
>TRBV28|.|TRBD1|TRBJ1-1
CASSSGQGNTEAFF
TGTGCCAGCAGCTCGGGACAGGGGAACACTGAAGCTTTCTTT
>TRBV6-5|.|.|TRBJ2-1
CASSYQGYNEQFF
TGTGCCAGCAGTTACCAGGGGTACAATGAGCAGTTCTTC
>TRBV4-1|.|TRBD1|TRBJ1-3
CASSQVPSTGTGNTIYF
TGCGCCAGCAGCCAAGTCCCGTCGACAGGGACTGGAAACACCATATATTTT
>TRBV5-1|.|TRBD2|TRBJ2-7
CASSLLPGLAGAGEQYF
TGCGCCAGCAGCCTCCTACCGGGACTAGCGGGAGCGGGCGAGCAGTACTTC
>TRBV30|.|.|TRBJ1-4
CAWRVAGNEKLFF
TGTGCCTGGAGAGTCGCGGGTAATGAAAAACTGTTTTTT
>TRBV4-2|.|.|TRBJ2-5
CASSQVNLGETQYF
TGTGCCAGCAGCCAAGTAAACCTCGGGGAGACCCAGTACTTC
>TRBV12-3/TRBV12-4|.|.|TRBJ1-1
CASSLSRNTEAFF
TGTGCCAGCAGTTTAAGCAGGAACACTGAAGCTTTCTTT
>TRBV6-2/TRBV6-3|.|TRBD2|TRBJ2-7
CASSPGLHSYEQYF
TGTGCCAGCAGTCCGGGACTACACTCCTACGAGCAGTACTTC
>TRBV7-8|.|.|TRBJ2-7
CASSLRVPPPGEQYF
TGTGCCAGCAGCTTAAGGGTCCCTCCCCCGGGGGAGCAGTACTTC
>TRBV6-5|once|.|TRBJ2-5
CASEGWGEETQYF
TGTGCCAGCGAGGGTTGGGGGGAAGAGACCCAGTACTTC
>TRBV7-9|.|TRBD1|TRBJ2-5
CASSPGQGQETQYF
TGTGCCAGCAGCCCCGGACAGGGACAAGAGACCCAGTACTTC
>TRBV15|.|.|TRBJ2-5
CATSPPPDKTQYF
TGTGCCACCAGCCCCCCCCCGGATAAGACCCAGTACTTC
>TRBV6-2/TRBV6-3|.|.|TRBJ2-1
CASSRYNEQFF
TGTGCCAGCAGTCGATACAATGAGCAGTTCTTC
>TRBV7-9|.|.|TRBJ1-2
CASSQGTVYGYTF
TGTGCCAGCAGCCAAGGGACGGTCTATGGCTACACCTTC
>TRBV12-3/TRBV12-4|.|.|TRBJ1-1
CASRGHMNTEAFF
TGTGCCAGCAGGGGACACATGAACACTGAAGCTTTCTTT